The source of this T cell receptor (beta chain) is a study of T cell repertoires in cytomegalovirus infection. Study observations and caveats: HLA-C-restricted CMV clonotypes gave the most frequent clonotype in two of eight donors.

Germline CDR1 MNHEY, CDR2 SVGEGT. There are 17 residues in the CDR3. Trimming left V 2 bases short and J 4 bases short, with 20 bases between. Each CDR3 protein gets one entry after TCRdb re-called the reads with MiXCR. The repertoire holds roughly 200,000 distinct CDR3 sequences, with about a sixth as singletons. The table lists this clonotype with a few counts. The antigen is undetermined. The chain combines TRBV6-2 or TRBV6-3 with TRBJ1-2, with TRBD1 as a possible D gene (5 bases). The clonotype comes from a human donor in good health (CMV status not recorded). Some clones in this sample may be carry-over from other donors' samples. Sequenced input: CD8+ T cells from PBMCs. CDR3 in DNA: TGTGCCAGCAGTTACCTTAACCGGGACGTTCTCCTCTATGGCTACACCTTC. It yields the protein CASSYLNRDVLLYGYTF.